Listed below are T cell receptor beta chains from one sample, sequenced in a study of blood T cell repertoires in COVID-19. The protocol was immunoSEQ multiplex PCR, while the TCRdb copy is restricted to in-frame clones and leaves out a portion. This table holds 150,000 to 200,000 clones, approximately 82% found once. The sample comprised PBMCs or T cells enriched from blood (not recorded which). These receptors were obtained from a woman aged 50 to 60 who had recovered from COVID-19. Both conserved end residues are trimmed from each CDR3. Fields, in order: V gene, D gene, J gene, CDR3 protein. The D gene is left open where the match is weak.

V: TRBV6-5; D: .; J: TRBJ1-5; CDR3: ATSRGANQPQH
V: TRBV7-8; D: .; J: TRBJ2-1; CDR3: ASSPGVEQF
V: TRBV5-1; D: .; J: TRBJ1-2; CDR3: ASSLEKDRRYGYT
V: TRBV9; D: .; J: TRBJ1-2; CDR3: ASSATGTTLDGYI
V: TRBV30; D: TRBD2; J: TRBJ2-2; CDR3: AWRGLAGVTGTGELF
V: TRBV28; D: .; J: TRBJ1-5; CDR3: ASRNVQAYQPQH
V: TRBV27; D: .; J: TRBJ1-4; CDR3: ASSRTRRDEKLF
V: TRBV27; D: .; J: TRBJ1-1; CDR3: ASSLNSRVRGTEAF
V: TRBV19; D: .; J: TRBJ1-4; CDR3: ASSLGVSTNEKLF
V: TRBV27; D: .; J: TRBJ1-6; CDR3: ASSFRNSPLH
V: TRBV7-2; D: TRBD1; J: TRBJ1-2; CDR3: ASSSGQGSNYGYT
V: TRBV2; D: .; J: TRBJ1-5; CDR3: ASSEGSQGTQPQH
V: TRBV7-2; D: TRBD1; J: TRBJ2-3; CDR3: ASSPAPQDREADTQY
V: TRBV5-8; D: TRBD1; J: TRBJ1-1; CDR3: ASSYHTGVPNTEAF
V: TRBV18; D: .; J: TRBJ1-2; CDR3: ASRQKEGYT
V: TRBV28; D: .; J: TRBJ1-2; CDR3: ASFGGVNYGYT
V: TRBV3-1/TRBV3-2; D: TRBD2; J: TRBJ2-3; CDR3: ASSQDVAGGLKDTQY
V: TRBV6-4; D: TRBD1; J: TRBJ1-1; CDR3: ASSPGTANTEAF
V: TRBV10-3; D: .; J: TRBJ1-5; CDR3: AISDGGANSNQPQH
V: TRBV4-1; D: .; J: TRBJ2-3; CDR3: ASSHVTRGASTDTQY
V: TRBV18; D: .; J: TRBJ1-2; CDR3: ASSPGTMGYGYT
V: TRBV5-1; D: .; J: TRBJ2-5; CDR3: ASSPGPGGGETQY
V: TRBV7-2; D: TRBD1; J: TRBJ1-5; CDR3: ASSPPGGRNQPQH
V: TRBV3-1/TRBV3-2; D: TRBD1; J: TRBJ1-2; CDR3: ASSTTGGLDGYT
V: TRBV18; D: TRBD1; J: TRBJ2-1; CDR3: ASSPPGQGVNEQF
V: TRBV5-4; D: TRBD1; J: TRBJ1-2; CDR3: ASSLGDRDHGYT
V: TRBV11-3; D: .; J: TRBJ1-1; CDR3: ASSWGMAGAPNTEAF
V: TRBV28; D: .; J: TRBJ2-2; CDR3: ASSFRNTGELF
V: TRBV15; D: .; J: TRBJ1-5; CDR3: ATSRDLGSGQPQH
V: TRBV29-1; D: .; J: TRBJ1-2; CDR3: SVEPDGTRSGYT
V: TRBV28; D: .; J: TRBJ2-4; CDR3: ATLRGALAKNIQY
V: TRBV25-1; D: .; J: TRBJ1-1; CDR3: ASSDAPELSGDTEAF
V: TRBV2; D: TRBD1; J: TRBJ1-1; CDR3: ASSEQGVNTEAF
V: TRBV5-6; D: .; J: TRBJ1-3; CDR3: ASSFSSGNTIY
V: TRBV24-1; D: TRBD1; J: TRBJ2-3; CDR3: ATSDLRTGNTQY
V: TRBV5-4; D: .; J: TRBJ1-2; CDR3: ASSLPWDSFSGGYT
V: TRBV14; D: .; J: TRBJ1-1; CDR3: ASSHRGGGLETEAF
V: TRBV12-5; D: .; J: TRBJ1-1; CDR3: ASGTWGRIGQPNTEAF
V: TRBV3-1/TRBV3-2; D: TRBD2; J: TRBJ2-2; CDR3: ASSLAGLVTGELF
V: TRBV4-1; D: .; J: TRBJ2-6; CDR3: ASSQDRRFSGANVLT
V: TRBV29-1; D: .; J: TRBJ1-2; CDR3: SVSRLDGYT
V: TRBV30; D: .; J: TRBJ1-6; CDR3: AWSDYGVH
V: TRBV5-1; D: .; J: TRBJ1-2; CDR3: ASSLGTGYGYT
V: TRBV25-1; D: TRBD1; J: TRBJ1-3; CDR3: ASTPTGPSGNTIY
V: TRBV5-1; D: .; J: TRBJ2-3; CDR3: ASSQALAKGDPQY
V: TRBV7-3; D: .; J: TRBJ2-1; CDR3: ASSPRGGAINEQF
V: TRBV27; D: .; J: TRBJ1-2; CDR3: ASSSAESYGYT
V: TRBV24-1; D: .; J: TRBJ1-2; CDR3: ATSDNDRPYGYT
V: TRBV19; D: TRBD1; J: TRBJ1-4; CDR3: ASSIRGSNEKLF
V: TRBV6-5; D: .; J: TRBJ1-1; CDR3: ASRLGSDLNTEAF
V: TRBV30; D: .; J: TRBJ1-2; CDR3: ACHLEGNYGYT
V: TRBV7-9; D: .; J: TRBJ2-2; CDR3: ASSLHEKRGTGELF